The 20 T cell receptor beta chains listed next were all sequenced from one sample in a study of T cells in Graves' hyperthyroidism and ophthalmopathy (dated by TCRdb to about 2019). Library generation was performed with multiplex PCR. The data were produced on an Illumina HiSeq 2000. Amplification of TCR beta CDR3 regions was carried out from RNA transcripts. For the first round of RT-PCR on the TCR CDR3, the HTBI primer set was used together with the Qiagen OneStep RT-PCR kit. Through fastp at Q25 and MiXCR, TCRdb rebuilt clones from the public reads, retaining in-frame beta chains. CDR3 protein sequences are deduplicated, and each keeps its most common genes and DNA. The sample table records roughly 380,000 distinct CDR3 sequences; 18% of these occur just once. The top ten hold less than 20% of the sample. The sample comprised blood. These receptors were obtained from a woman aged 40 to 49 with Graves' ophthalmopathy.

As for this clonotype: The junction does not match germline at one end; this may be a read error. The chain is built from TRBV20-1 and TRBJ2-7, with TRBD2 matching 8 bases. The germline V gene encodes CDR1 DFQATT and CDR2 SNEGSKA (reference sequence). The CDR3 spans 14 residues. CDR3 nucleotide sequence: TGCAGTGCTCTGGGACCAGCGGGAGCAAACGAGCAGTCCTTC. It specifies CSALGPAGANEQSF.

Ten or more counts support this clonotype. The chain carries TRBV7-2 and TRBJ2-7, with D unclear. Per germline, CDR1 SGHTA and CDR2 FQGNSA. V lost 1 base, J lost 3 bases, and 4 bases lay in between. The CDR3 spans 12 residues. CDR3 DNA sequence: TGTGCCAGCAGCTTAGTACGCTACGAGCAGTACTTC. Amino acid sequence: CASSLVRYEQYF.

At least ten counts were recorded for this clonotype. The CDR3 nucleotides are TGTGCCAGCAGCAGGGACAGGGGGCGTTATCAGCCCCAGCATTTT. This sequence encodes CASSRDRGRYQPQHF. The J gene is TRBJ1-5, the V gene TRBV7-8; 12 bases align to TRBD1. The length of the CDR3 is 15 residues. V dropped 5 bases and J dropped 5; count of bases not matched to a gene: 4. From germline, CDR1 is SGHVS and CDR2 FQNEAQ.

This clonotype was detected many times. CDR3 sequence reads: CASSPTIDSGRYHEQYF. For the CDR3, the DNA is TGTGCCAGCAGCCCGACGATAGATAGCGGGAGGTACCACGAGCAGTACTTC. This chain links TRBV7-8 with TRBJ2-7; 10 nucleotides line up with TRBD2. Germline loops: CDR1 SGHVS, CDR2 FQNEAQ. V lost 5 bases to trimming and J lost 5 bases; unmatched junction nucleotides: 15. The CDR3 sequence is 17 residues long.

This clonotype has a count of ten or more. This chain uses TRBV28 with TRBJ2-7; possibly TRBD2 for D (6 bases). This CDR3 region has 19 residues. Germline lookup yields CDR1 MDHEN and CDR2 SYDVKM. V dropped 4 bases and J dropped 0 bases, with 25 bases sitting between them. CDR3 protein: CASSSSGLTSPSTSYEQYF. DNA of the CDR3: TGTGCCAGCAGTTCTTCCGGGCTTACTAGCCCTTCGACCTCCTACGAGCAGTACTTC.

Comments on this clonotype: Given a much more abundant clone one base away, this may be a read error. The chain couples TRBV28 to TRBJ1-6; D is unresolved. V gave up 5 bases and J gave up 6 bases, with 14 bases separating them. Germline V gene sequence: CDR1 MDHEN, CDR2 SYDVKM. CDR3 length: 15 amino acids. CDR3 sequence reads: CASSTPPQINSPLHF. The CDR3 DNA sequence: TGTGCCAGCAGTACCCCCCCTCAGATTAATTCACCCCTCCACTTT. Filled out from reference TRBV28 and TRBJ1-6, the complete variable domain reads DVKVTQSSRYLVKRTGEKVFLECVQDMDHENMFWYRQDPGLGLRLIYFSYDVKMKEKGDIPEGYSVSREKKERFSLILESASTNQTSMYLCASSTPPQINSPLHFGNGTRLTVT.

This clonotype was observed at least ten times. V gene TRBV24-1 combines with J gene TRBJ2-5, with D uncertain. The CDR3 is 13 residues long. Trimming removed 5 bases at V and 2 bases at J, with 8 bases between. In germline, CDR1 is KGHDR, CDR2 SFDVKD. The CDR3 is CATSVGVQETQYF. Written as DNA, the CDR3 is TGTGCCACCAGTGTCGGAGTACAAGAGACCCAGTACTTC.

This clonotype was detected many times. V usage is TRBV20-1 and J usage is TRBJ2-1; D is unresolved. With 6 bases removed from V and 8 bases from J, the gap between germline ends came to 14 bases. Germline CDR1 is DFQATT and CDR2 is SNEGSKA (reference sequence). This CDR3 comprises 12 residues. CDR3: CSATITVDEQFF. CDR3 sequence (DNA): TGCAGTGCAACCATCACCGTCGATGAGCAGTTCTTC.

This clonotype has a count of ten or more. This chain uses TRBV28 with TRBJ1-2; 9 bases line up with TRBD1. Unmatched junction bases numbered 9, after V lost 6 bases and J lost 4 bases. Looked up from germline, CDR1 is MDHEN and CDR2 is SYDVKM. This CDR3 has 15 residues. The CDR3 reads CASSRNRGLGYGYTF. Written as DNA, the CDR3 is TGTGCCAGCAGCCGTAACAGGGGGCTTGGCTATGGCTACACCTTC.

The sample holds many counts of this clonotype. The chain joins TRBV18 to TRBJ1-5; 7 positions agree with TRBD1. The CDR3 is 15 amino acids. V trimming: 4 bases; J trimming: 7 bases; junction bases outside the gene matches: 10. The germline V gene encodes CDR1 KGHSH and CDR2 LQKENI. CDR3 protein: CASSLLGRDSQPQHF. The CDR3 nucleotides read TGTGCCAGCTCACTCCTAGGAAGGGACAGCCAGCCCCAGCATTTT.

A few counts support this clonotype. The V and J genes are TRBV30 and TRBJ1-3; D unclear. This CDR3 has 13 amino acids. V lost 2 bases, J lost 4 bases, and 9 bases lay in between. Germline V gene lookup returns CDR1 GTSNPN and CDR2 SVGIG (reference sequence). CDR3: CAWSISQGNTIYF. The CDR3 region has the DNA TGTGCCTGGAGTATCAGTCAAGGAAACACCATATATTTT.

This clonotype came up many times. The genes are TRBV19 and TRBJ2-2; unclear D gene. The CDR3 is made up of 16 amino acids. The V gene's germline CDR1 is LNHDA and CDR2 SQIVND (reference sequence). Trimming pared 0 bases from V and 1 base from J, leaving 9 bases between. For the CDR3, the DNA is TGTGCCAGTAGTATAGAAGTCTCTAGGAACACCGGGGAGCTGTTTTTT. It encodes CASSIEVSRNTGELFF.

The chain's CDR3 is CASSQVTGTGELFF. The DNA for the CDR3 is TGTGCCAGCAGCCAAGTTACTGGCACCGGGGAGCTGTTTTTT. The chain combines TRBV3-1 with TRBJ2-2; D remains ambiguous. The V gene's germline CDR1 is LGHDT and CDR2 YNNKEL (reference sequence). The CDR3 has 14 residues. The V end was cut by 1 base, the J end by 4 bases, with 7 bases between.

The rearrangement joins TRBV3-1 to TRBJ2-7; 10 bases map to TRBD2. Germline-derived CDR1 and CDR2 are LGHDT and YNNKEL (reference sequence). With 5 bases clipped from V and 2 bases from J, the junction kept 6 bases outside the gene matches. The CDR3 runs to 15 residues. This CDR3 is CASSTGTSATYEQYF. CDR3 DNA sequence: TGTGCCAGCAGCACCGGGACTAGCGCGACCTACGAGCAGTACTTC.

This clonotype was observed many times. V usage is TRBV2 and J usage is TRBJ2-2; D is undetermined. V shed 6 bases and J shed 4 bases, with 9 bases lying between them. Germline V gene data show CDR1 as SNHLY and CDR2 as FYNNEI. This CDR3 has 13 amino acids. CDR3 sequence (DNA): TGTGCCAGCAGGTCTAGTTCCACCGGGGAGCTGTTTTTT. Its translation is CASRSSSTGELFF.

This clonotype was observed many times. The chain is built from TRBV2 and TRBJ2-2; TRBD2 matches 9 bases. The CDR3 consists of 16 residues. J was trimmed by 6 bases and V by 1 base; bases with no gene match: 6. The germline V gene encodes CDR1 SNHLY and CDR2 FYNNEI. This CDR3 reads CASSEVSSGIAGELFF. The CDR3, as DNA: TGTGCCAGCAGTGAAGTTTCTAGCGGGATCGCCGGGGAGCTGTTTTTT.

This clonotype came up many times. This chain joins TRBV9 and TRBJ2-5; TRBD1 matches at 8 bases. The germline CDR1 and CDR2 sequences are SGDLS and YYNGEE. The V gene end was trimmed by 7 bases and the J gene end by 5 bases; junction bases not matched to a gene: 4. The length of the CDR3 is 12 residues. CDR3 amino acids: CASGQGMETQYF. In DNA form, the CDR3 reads TGTGCCAGCGGACAGGGTATGGAGACCCAGTACTTC.

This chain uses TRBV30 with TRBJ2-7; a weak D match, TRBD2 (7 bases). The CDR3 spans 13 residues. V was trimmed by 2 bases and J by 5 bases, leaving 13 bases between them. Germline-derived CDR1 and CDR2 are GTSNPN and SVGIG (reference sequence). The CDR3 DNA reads TGTGCCTGGAGTACCCAGGGGAGGGACGAGCAGTACTTC. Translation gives CAWSTQGRDEQYF.

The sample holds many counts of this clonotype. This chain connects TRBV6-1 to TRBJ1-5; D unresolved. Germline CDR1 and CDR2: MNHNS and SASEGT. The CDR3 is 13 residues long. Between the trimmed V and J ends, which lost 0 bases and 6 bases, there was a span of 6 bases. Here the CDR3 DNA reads TGTGCCAGCAGTGAAGCGCTTCGTCAGCCCCAGCATTTT. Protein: CASSEALRQPQHF.

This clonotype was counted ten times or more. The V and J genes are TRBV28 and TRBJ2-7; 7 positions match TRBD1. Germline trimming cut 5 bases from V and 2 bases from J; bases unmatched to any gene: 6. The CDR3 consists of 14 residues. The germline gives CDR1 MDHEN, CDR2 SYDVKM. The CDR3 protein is CASSRPDRPYEQYF. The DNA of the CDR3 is TGTGCCAGCAGTCGACCGGACAGGCCCTACGAGCAGTACTTC.